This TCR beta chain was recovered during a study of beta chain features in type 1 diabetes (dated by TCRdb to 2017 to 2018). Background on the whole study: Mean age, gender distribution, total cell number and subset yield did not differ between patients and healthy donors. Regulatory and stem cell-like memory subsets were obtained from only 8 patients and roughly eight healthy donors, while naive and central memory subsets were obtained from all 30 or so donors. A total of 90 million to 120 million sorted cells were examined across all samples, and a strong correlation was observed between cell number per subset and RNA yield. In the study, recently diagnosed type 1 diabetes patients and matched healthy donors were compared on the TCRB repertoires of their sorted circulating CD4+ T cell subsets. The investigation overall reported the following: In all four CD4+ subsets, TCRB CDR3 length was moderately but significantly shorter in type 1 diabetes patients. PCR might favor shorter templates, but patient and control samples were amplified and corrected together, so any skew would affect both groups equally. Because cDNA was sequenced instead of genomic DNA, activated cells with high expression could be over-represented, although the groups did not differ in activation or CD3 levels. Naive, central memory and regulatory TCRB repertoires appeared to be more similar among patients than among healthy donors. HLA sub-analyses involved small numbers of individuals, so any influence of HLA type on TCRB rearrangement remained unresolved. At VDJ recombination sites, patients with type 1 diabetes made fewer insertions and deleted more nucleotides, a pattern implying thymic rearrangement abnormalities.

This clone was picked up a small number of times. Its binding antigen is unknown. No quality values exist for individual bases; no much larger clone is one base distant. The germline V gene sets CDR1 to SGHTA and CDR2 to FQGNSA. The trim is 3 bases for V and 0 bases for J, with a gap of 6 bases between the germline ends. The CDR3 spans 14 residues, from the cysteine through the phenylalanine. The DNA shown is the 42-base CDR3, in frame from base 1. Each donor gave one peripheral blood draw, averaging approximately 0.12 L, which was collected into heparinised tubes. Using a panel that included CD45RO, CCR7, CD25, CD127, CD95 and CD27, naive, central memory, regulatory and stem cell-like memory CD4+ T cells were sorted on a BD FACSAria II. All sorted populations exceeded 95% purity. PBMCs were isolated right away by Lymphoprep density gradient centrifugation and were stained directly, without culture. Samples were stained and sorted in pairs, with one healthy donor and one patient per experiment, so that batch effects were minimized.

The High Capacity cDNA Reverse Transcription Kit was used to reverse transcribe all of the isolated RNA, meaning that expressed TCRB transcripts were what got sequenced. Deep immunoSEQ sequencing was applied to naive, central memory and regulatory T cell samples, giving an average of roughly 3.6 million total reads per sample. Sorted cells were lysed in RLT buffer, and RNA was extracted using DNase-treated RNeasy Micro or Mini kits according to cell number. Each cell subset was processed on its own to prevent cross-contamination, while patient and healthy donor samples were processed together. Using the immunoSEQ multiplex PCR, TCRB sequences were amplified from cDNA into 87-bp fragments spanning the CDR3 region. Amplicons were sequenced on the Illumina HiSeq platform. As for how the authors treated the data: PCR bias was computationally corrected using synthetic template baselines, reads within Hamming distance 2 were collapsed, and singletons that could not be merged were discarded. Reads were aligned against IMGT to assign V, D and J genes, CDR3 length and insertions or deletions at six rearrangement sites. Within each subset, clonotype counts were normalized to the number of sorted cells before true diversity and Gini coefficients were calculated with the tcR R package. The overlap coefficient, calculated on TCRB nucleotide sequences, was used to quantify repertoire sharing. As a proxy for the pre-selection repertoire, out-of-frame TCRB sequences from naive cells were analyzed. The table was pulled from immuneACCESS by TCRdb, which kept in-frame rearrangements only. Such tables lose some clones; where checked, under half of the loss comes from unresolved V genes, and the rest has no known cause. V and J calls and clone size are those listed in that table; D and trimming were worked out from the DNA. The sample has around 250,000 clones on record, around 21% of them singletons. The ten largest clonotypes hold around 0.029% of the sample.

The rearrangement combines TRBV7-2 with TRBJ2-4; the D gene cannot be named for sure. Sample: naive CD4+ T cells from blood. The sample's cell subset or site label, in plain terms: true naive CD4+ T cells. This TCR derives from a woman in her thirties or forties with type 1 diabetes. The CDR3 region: CASSLTEAKNIQYF. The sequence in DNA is TGTGCCAGCAGCTTGACTGAAGCCAAAAACATTCAGTACTTC.